These T cell receptor beta chains were read from a single sample in a study of T cells in Graves' hyperthyroidism and ophthalmopathy. Each CDR3 protein is one row after TCRdb ran MiXCR on the multiplex PCR reads. The sample holds approximately 360,000 distinct CDR3 sequences, approximately 25% seen once. The specimen was blood. The source is a man aged 45-60 years with Graves' hyperthyroidism. The CDR3 runs from the conserved cysteine through the conserved F or W. The D gene is left open where the match is weak. Where a row states a size, it is once, few, many or the class of an expanded clone; other rows omit it.

j_call: TRBJ2-1; d_call: NA; clone_size: once; v_call: TRBV18; cdr3_aa: CASSLRGPSASFNEQFF; cdr3_nt: TGTGCCAGCTCACTAAGAGGCCCTAGCGCGTCTTTCAATGAGCAGTTCTTC
j_call: TRBJ2-7; d_call: TRBD1; clone_size: NA; v_call: TRBV7-9; cdr3_aa: CASSDQPRVTGGNPYEQYF; cdr3_nt: TGTGCCAGCAGCGACCAGCCACGAGTGACAGGGGGGAACCCCTACGAGCAGTACTTC
j_call: TRBJ2-1; d_call: TRBD1; clone_size: NA; v_call: TRBV20-1; cdr3_aa: CSAETGDRLSYNEQFF; cdr3_nt: TGCAGTGCCGAGACAGGGGACAGACTTTCTTACAATGAGCAGTTCTTC
j_call: TRBJ2-5; d_call: NA; clone_size: few; v_call: TRBV20-1; cdr3_aa: CSAGPSGEETQYF; cdr3_nt: TGCAGTGCTGGCCCCTCGGGAGAAGAGACCCAGTACTTC
j_call: TRBJ2-7; d_call: TRBD2; clone_size: NA; v_call: TRBV5-1; cdr3_aa: CASSRGLAGGIAYEQYF; cdr3_nt: TGCGCCAGCAGCCGAGGACTAGCGGGAGGGATAGCCTACGAGCAGTACTTC
j_call: TRBJ1-6; d_call: NA; clone_size: NA; v_call: TRBV28; cdr3_aa: CASSPPPGMSGSPLHF; cdr3_nt: TGTGCCAGCAGTCCCCCCCCAGGGATGTCTGGTTCACCCCTCCACTTT
j_call: TRBJ1-2; d_call: NA; clone_size: NA; v_call: TRBV3-1; cdr3_aa: CASSHAGGGYGYTF; cdr3_nt: TGTGCCAGCAGCCACGCTGGGGGGGGCTATGGCTACACCTTC
j_call: TRBJ1-1; d_call: NA; clone_size: few; v_call: TRBV7-9; cdr3_aa: CASSLPGALNTEAFF; cdr3_nt: TGTGCCAGCAGCTTACCGGGCGCTCTGAACACTGAAGCTTTCTTT
j_call: TRBJ1-5; d_call: NA; clone_size: NA; v_call: TRBV14; cdr3_aa: CASSRVGEPQHF; cdr3_nt: TGTGCCAGCAGCAGGGTCGGTGAGCCCCAGCATTTT
j_call: TRBJ1-1; d_call: TRBD1; clone_size: NA; v_call: TRBV5-1; cdr3_aa: CASSFGQGAEAFF; cdr3_nt: TGCGCCAGCAGCTTTGGACAGGGAGCCGAAGCTTTCTTT
j_call: TRBJ1-6; d_call: NA; clone_size: few; v_call: TRBV7-9; cdr3_aa: CASSLALRTRNSPLHF; cdr3_nt: TGTGCCAGCAGCTTAGCGCTCCGGACACGGAATTCACCCCTCCACTTT
j_call: TRBJ2-1; d_call: NA; clone_size: NA; v_call: TRBV28; cdr3_aa: CASSPIDEFPTEQFF; cdr3_nt: TGTGCCAGCAGTCCTATTGATGAGTTTCCAACCGAGCAGTTCTTC
j_call: TRBJ2-7; d_call: TRBD2; clone_size: few; v_call: TRBV11-3; cdr3_aa: CASKSGGSRYEQYF; cdr3_nt: TGTGCCAGCAAGTCAGGCGGGAGTAGGTACGAGCAGTACTTC
j_call: TRBJ2-1; d_call: TRBD1; clone_size: NA; v_call: TRBV5-1; cdr3_aa: CASSPGTGKSSYEQFF; cdr3_nt: TGTGCCAGCAGCCCTGGGACAGGGAAAAGCTCCTACGAGCAGTTCTTC
j_call: TRBJ2-3; d_call: TRBD1; clone_size: NA; v_call: TRBV27; cdr3_aa: CASSLTGTESTDTQYF; cdr3_nt: TGTGCCAGCAGTCTAACTGGGACAGAAAGCACAGATACGCAGTATTTT
j_call: TRBJ2-2; d_call: TRBD1; clone_size: NA; v_call: TRBV27; cdr3_aa: CASSLISGTGPTGELFF; cdr3_nt: TGTGCCAGCAGTCTAATTTCCGGGACAGGGCCGACCGGGGAGCTGTTTTTT
j_call: TRBJ2-7; d_call: NA; clone_size: NA; v_call: TRBV24-1; cdr3_aa: CATSDVVYTGYLPSYEQYF; cdr3_nt: TGTGCCACCAGTGATGTAGTTTACACCGGGTACCTTCCCTCCTACGAGCAGTACTTC
j_call: TRBJ1-2; d_call: TRBD1; clone_size: many; v_call: TRBV12-3/TRBV12-4; cdr3_aa: CASRFGQGSGGYTF; cdr3_nt: TGTGCCAGCAGATTCGGACAGGGGAGTGGAGGCTACACCTTC
j_call: TRBJ2-1; d_call: TRBD1; clone_size: few; v_call: TRBV11-2; cdr3_aa: CASSLVQPGQPAYNEQFF; cdr3_nt: TGTGCCAGCAGCTTAGTCCAACCGGGACAGCCAGCCTACAATGAGCAGTTCTTC
j_call: TRBJ1-2; d_call: NA; clone_size: few; v_call: TRBV30; cdr3_aa: CAWLLTSYGYTF; cdr3_nt: TGTGCCTGGCTACTCACGTCCTATGGCTACACCTTC
j_call: TRBJ1-1; d_call: NA; clone_size: NA; v_call: TRBV10-1; cdr3_aa: CASSARNTEAFF; cdr3_nt: TGCGCCAGCAGTGCCAGGAACACTGAAGCTTTCTTT
j_call: TRBJ1-2; d_call: NA; clone_size: few; v_call: TRBV11-3; cdr3_aa: CASTQDDRSFGYTF; cdr3_nt: TGTGCCAGCACCCAAGATGACAGGTCCTTTGGCTACACCTTC
j_call: TRBJ1-1; d_call: NA; clone_size: NA; v_call: TRBV9; cdr3_aa: CASNPGNRRTEAFF; cdr3_nt: TGTGCCAGCAACCCCGGGAATAGAAGGACTGAAGCTTTCTTT
j_call: TRBJ2-2; d_call: NA; clone_size: NA; v_call: TRBV20-1; cdr3_aa: CSAQLVTGELFF; cdr3_nt: TGCAGTGCTCAGCTAGTTACCGGGGAGCTGTTTTTT
j_call: TRBJ2-1; d_call: NA; clone_size: NA; v_call: TRBV7-9; cdr3_aa: CASSQSLSYNEQFF; cdr3_nt: TGTGCCAGCAGCCAGAGCCTCTCCTACAATGAGCAGTTCTTC
j_call: TRBJ1-6; d_call: TRBD1; clone_size: few; v_call: TRBV10-3; cdr3_aa: CAISKDRGGSPLHF; cdr3_nt: TGTGCCATCAGTAAGGACAGGGGTGGGTCACCCCTCCACTTT
j_call: TRBJ2-4; d_call: TRBD1; clone_size: NA; v_call: TRBV28; cdr3_aa: CASSSHWTGVNIQYF; cdr3_nt: TGTGCCAGCAGTTCCCATTGGACAGGGGTGAACATTCAGTACTTC
j_call: TRBJ2-1; d_call: NA; clone_size: NA; v_call: TRBV11-3; cdr3_aa: CASSFRLGDNEQFF; cdr3_nt: TGTGCCAGCAGCTTTAGGTTAGGGGACAATGAGCAGTTCTTC
j_call: TRBJ1-5; d_call: NA; clone_size: NA; v_call: TRBV19; cdr3_aa: CASRPQRDSNQPQHF; cdr3_nt: TGTGCCAGTAGACCCCAAAGAGATAGCAATCAGCCCCAGCATTTT
j_call: TRBJ2-7; d_call: NA; clone_size: NA; v_call: TRBV14; cdr3_aa: CASSQERTPTYEQYF; cdr3_nt: TGTGCCAGCAGCCAAGAACGGACACCGACCTACGAGCAGTACTTC
j_call: TRBJ2-2; d_call: NA; clone_size: few; v_call: TRBV12-3/TRBV12-4; cdr3_aa: CASSPLGAPGELFF; cdr3_nt: TGTGCCAGCAGTCCCCTTGGGGCCCCCGGGGAGCTGTTTTTT
j_call: TRBJ2-3; d_call: TRBD2; clone_size: NA; v_call: TRBV5-6; cdr3_aa: CASSSPILADITDTQYF; cdr3_nt: TGTGCCAGCAGCTCCCCTATACTAGCGGACATCACAGATACGCAGTATTTT
j_call: TRBJ2-2; d_call: NA; clone_size: few; v_call: TRBV12-5; cdr3_aa: CASGLWMRAGELFF; cdr3_nt: TGTGCTAGTGGTTTGTGGATGCGGGCCGGGGAGCTGTTTTTT
j_call: TRBJ2-3; d_call: TRBD2; clone_size: NA; v_call: TRBV20-1; cdr3_aa: CSARDRVGGRGEGDTQYF; cdr3_nt: TGCAGTGCTAGAGATCGTGTTGGAGGGAGGGGAGAAGGAGATACGCAGTATTTT
j_call: TRBJ2-7; d_call: TRBD2; clone_size: NA; v_call: TRBV30; cdr3_aa: CAWSEGLNDNEQYF; cdr3_nt: TGTGCCTGGAGTGAGGGACTAAACGACAATGAGCAGTACTTC
j_call: TRBJ2-3; d_call: TRBD2; clone_size: many; v_call: TRBV11-2; cdr3_aa: CASSYGGSADTQYF; cdr3_nt: TGTGCCAGCAGCTACGGCGGGAGTGCAGATACGCAGTATTTT
j_call: TRBJ2-2; d_call: NA; clone_size: NA; v_call: TRBV11-3; cdr3_aa: CASSLVGGEGIGELFF; cdr3_nt: TGTGCCAGCAGCTTAGTTGGTGGAGAGGGAATCGGGGAGCTGTTTTTT
j_call: TRBJ1-5; d_call: NA; clone_size: NA; v_call: TRBV6-2/TRBV6-3; cdr3_aa: CASSSRGGQRGNQPQHF; cdr3_nt: TGTGCCAGCAGTTCCCGAGGGGGGCAGCGCGGCAATCAGCCCCAGCATTTT
j_call: TRBJ1-3; d_call: NA; clone_size: few; v_call: TRBV28; cdr3_aa: CASSGGRVSGNTIYF; cdr3_nt: TGTGCCAGCAGTGGGGGCAGGGTATCCGGAAACACCATATATTTT